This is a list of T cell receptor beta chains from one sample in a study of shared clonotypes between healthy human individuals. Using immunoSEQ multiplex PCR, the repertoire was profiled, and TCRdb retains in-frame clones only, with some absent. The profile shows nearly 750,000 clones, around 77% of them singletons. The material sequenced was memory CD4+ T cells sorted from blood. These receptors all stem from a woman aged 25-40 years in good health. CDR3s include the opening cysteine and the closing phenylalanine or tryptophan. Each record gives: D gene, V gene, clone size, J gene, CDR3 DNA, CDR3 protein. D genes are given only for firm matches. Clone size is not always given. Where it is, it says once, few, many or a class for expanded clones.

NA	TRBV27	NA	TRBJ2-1	TGTGCCAGCAGTTCTCAGAACAGCGAATACAATGAGCAGTTCTTC	CASSSQNSEYNEQFF
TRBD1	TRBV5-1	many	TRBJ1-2	TGCGCCAGCAGACCGGGACAGCTTACTTTTAACTATGGCTACACCTTC	CASRPGQLTFNYGYTF
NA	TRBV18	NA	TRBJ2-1	TGTGCCAGCTCACCACTCGCCGTCGGTAGATTAAATGAGCAGTTCTTC	CASSPLAVGRLNEQFF
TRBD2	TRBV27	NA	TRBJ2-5	TGTGCCAGCAGCACTCCGGGACTAGCGGGAGTAGAGACCCAGTACTTC	CASSTPGLAGVETQYF
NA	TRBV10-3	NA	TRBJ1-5	TGTGCCACCGGAGGCCAGAATAGCAATCAGCCCCAGCATTTT	CATGGQNSNQPQHF
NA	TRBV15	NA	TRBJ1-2	TGTGCCACCAGCAGCCCAAGGACAGAAGACTATGGCTACACCTTC	CATSSPRTEDYGYTF
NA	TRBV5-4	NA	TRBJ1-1	TGTGCCAGCAGCTTTAAGAACACTGAAGCTTTCTTT	CASSFKNTEAFF
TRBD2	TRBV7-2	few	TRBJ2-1	TGTGCCAGCAGCTATAAAAGCGGGGGATACAATGAGCAGTTCTTC	CASSYKSGGYNEQFF
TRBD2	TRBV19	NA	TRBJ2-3	TGTGCCAGTAGTACCTTTTTAGGACTAGCGGGAGGGCCGCAAAAAGCAGATACGCAGTATTTT	CASSTFLGLAGGPQKADTQYF
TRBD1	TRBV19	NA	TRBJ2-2	TGTGCCAGTAGCTGGACAGGCAACACCGGGGAGCTGTTTTTT	CASSWTGNTGELFF
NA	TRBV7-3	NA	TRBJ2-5	TGTGCCAGCAGCAAACAGGGACTCGGGACCCAGTACTTC	CASSKQGLGTQYF
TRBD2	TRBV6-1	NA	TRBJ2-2	TGTGCCAGCAGTGAATTAGGCGGGAGGTTTCGCACCGGGGAGCTGTTTTTT	CASSELGGRFRTGELFF
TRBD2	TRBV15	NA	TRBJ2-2	TGTGCCACCAGCAGAGATTTGGGGGCTAGCGGGCCCGGGGGCACCGGGGAGCTGTTTTTT	CATSRDLGASGPGGTGELFF
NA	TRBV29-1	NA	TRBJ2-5	TGCAGCGCAGATCAGGGGCACGAGACCCAGTACTTC	CSADQGHETQYF
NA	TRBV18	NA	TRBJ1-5	TGTGCCAGCTCACCACTCGGTATTAGCAATCAGCCCCAGCATTTT	CASSPLGISNQPQHF
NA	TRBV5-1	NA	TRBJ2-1	TGCGCCAGCAGCTTGAACCAGGGGTCCTACAATGAGCAGTTCTTC	CASSLNQGSYNEQFF
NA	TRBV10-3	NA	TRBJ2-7	TGTGCCATCAGTGAGTCGACTAACTACGAGCAGTACTTC	CAISESTNYEQYF
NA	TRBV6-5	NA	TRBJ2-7	TGTGCCAGCAGTTACTCGGACAGCTCCTACGAGCAGTACTTC	CASSYSDSSYEQYF
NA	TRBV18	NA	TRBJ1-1	TGTGCCAGCTCACGCGGAGAATCTGAAGCTTTCTTT	CASSRGESEAFF
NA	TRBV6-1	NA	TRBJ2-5	TGTGCCAGCAGTGAATCTCAAAGGGAGACCCAGTACTTC	CASSESQRETQYF
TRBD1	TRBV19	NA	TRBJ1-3	TGTGCCAGTAGTGCATCGACAGGGTCGACTGGAAACACCATATATTTT	CASSASTGSTGNTIYF
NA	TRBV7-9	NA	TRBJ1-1	TGTGCCAGCACCCCAGGGACGAACACTGAAGCTTTCTTT	CASTPGTNTEAFF
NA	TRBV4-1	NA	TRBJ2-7	TGCGCCAGCAGCCAAGATACGCAGGGGACATCGTACTTC	CASSQDTQGTSYF
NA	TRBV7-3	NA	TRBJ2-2	TGTGCCAGCAGCGCTGACTCCTACTCGGGGACCGGGGAGCTGTTTTTT	CASSADSYSGTGELFF
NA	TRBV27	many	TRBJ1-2	TGTGCCAGCAGGACCAACTCCGGGACACCTAGTAACTATGGCTACACCTTC	CASRTNSGTPSNYGYTF
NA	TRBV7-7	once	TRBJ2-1	TGTGCCAGCAGCTTAGGTCTGCTCAATCAGCAGTTCTTC	CASSLGLLNQQFF
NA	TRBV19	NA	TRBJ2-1	TGTGCCAGTAGTACCCAGGGGTATAGCTCCTACAATGAGCAGTTCTTC	CASSTQGYSSYNEQFF
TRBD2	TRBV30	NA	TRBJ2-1	TGTGCCTGGAGTGTGACTAGCGGGAGGTCCAGGGAGCAGTTCTTC	CAWSVTSGRSREQFF
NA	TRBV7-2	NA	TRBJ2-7	TGTGCCAGCAGCTTAGCAGGGAATCCCTACGAGCAGTACTTC	CASSLAGNPYEQYF
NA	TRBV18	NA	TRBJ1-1	TGTGCCAGCTCACCACCGGGCGGTGAAGCTTTCTTT	CASSPPGGEAFF
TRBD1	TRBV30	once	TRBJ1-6	TGTGCCTGGAGCCGCGCCCCCGGGACAGAGAATTCACCCCTCCACTTT	CAWSRAPGTENSPLHF
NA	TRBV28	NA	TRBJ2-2	TGTGCCAGCAGTTTATTCGGACTGAACACCGGGGAGCTGTTTTTT	CASSLFGLNTGELFF
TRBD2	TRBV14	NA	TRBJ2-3	TGTGCCAGCAGCCAACAAGCGGGAGAATTTGATACGCAGTATTTT	CASSQQAGEFDTQYF
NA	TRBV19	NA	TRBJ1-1	TGTGCCAGTAGTATCGAGGGGTTGAACACTGAAGCTTTCTTT	CASSIEGLNTEAFF
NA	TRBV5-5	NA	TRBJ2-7	TGTGCCAGCAGCTTGGCCGACTACGAGCAGTACTTC	CASSLADYEQYF
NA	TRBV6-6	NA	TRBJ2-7	TGTGCCAGCAGCCCCGGGGGACCCTACGAGCAGTACTTC	CASSPGGPYEQYF
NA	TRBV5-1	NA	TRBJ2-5	TGCGCCAGCAGCACTGACAGTGGGAAAGAGACCCAGTACTTC	CASSTDSGKETQYF
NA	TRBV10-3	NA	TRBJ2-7	TGTGCCATCAGTGAGCAGGGGACAGCGGGGGCCGAGCAGTACTTC	CAISEQGTAGAEQYF
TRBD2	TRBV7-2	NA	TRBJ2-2	TGTGCCAGCAGCTTTGACGGGAGGGCCTCCGGGGAGCTGTTTTTT	CASSFDGRASGELFF
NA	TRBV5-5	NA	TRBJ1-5	TGTGCCAGCAGACTCGACACAGCCTATCAGCCCCAGCATTTT	CASRLDTAYQPQHF
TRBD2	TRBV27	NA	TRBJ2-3	TGTGCCAGCAGCACCCTTGGGAGGGCCGGGGTAGATACGCAGTATTTT	CASSTLGRAGVDTQYF
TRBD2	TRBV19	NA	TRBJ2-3	TGTGCCAGTAGTCCAAACGGACTAGCTAGGCCGACAGATACGCAGTATTTT	CASSPNGLARPTDTQYF
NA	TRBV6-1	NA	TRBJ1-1	TGTGCCAGCAGTGGCGGGACTGACTACACTGAAGCTTTCTTT	CASSGGTDYTEAFF
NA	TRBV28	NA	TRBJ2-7	TGTGCCAGCAGTCCCTTTTGGGGTGGCAACGAGCAGTACTTC	CASSPFWGGNEQYF